The entry below gives a single T cell receptor (beta chain) sequence along with its context. It has no known antigen specificity. No clone much larger than this one lies a single base away; base qualities are absent. For sequencing of the TCRbeta CDR3 region, genomic DNA was extracted from the sorted cells. The immunoSEQ Assay was used to sequence the TCRbeta CDR3 regions. Here the immuneACCESS table is served through TCRdb, limited to in-frame sequences with V and J called. Missing clones are a known gap in these copies; in checked studies unresolved V genes cover under half, and the rest lacks a known reason. The sample profile shows under 45,000 clones; around 74% of them were found once. Roughly 19% of the sample goes to the ten largest clones. The source of the sample is a study of OX40 agonist ivuxolimab in advanced cancers. Background on the whole study: Ivuxolimab was an agonistic, fully human IgG2 monoclonal antibody directed against OX40 (CD134), a costimulatory receptor. Intravenous ivuxolimab was administered to patients every 2 weeks at six dose levels: 0.01, 0.1, 0.3, 1.5, 3 and 10 mg/kg. Patients were allowed to have had prior anti-PD-1, anti-PD-L1 or anti-CTLA-4 therapy, and about 40% of the dose-escalation patients had been treated with checkpoint inhibitors. The purpose of peripheral TCRbeta sequencing was to test whether ivuxolimab changed TCR sequence diversity and led to clonal T-cell expansion. The paper reports the monotherapy dose-escalation portion (N ≈ 50 patients) of the phase I ivuxolimab trial. Partial responses occurred in three dose-escalation patients, of whom one had hepatocellular carcinoma and two had cutaneous melanoma. Among the approximately 54 dose-escalation patients, some 20 had hepatocellular carcinoma, around 15 melanoma, 9 renal cell carcinoma and 9 head and neck cancer. In the dose-escalation cohort, 82.7% of patients were male, and the mean age was around 60 years, with a range of about 20 to 90. On the study overall, not on this receptor specifically: Antigen specificity was not determined for the clonally expanded peripheral T cells. Partial responders in the 0.1-3.0 mg/kg groups had among the lowest normalized peripheral clonal expansion, especially among CD8+ T cells. Low levels of normalized T-cell clonal expansion were also seen in some patients who did not respond. After ivuxolimab, CD8+ T cells had more expanded clones than CD4+ T cells on average. At doses of 0.1 to 3.0 mg/kg, clonal expansion of both CD4+ and CD8+ T cells in blood was seen between baseline and week 6.

The trial excluded patients who had a history of autoimmune disease or who were on systemic immunosuppression. Peripheral blood for TCR sequencing was collected from all dose cohorts at baseline, on cycle 4 day 1, and on cycle 7 day 1. The samples were taken from a phase I, first-in-human, multicenter, open-label dose-escalation trial of ivuxolimab. Adults with locally advanced or metastatic head and neck squamous cell, hepatocellular, melanoma or renal cell carcinoma were enrolled in the trial. CD4+ and CD8+ T cells were sorted separately from peripheral blood before TCR sequencing. Inclusive of the bounding cysteine and phenylalanine, the CDR3 is 14 residues long. The read is trimmed to its CDR3 DNA, 42 bases read in frame from base 1. Per the germline V gene, SGHNT is the CDR1 and YENEEA is the CDR2. Trimming at the junction amounts to 5 bases on V and 10 bases on J, and the germline ends lie 15 bases apart.

This chain joins TRBV11-3 to TRBJ1-6; no confident D gene assignment can be made. This TCR was recovered from an adult with an advanced solid tumor such as melanoma, head and neck, liver or kidney cancer. Source: CD4+ or CD8+ T cells sorted from blood, taken in a trial of the OX40 agonist ivuxolimab. The nucleotides read TGTGCCAGCAGCCCCGGGCACAGTGGCTCACCCCTCCACTTT. It codes for CASSPGHSGSPLHF.